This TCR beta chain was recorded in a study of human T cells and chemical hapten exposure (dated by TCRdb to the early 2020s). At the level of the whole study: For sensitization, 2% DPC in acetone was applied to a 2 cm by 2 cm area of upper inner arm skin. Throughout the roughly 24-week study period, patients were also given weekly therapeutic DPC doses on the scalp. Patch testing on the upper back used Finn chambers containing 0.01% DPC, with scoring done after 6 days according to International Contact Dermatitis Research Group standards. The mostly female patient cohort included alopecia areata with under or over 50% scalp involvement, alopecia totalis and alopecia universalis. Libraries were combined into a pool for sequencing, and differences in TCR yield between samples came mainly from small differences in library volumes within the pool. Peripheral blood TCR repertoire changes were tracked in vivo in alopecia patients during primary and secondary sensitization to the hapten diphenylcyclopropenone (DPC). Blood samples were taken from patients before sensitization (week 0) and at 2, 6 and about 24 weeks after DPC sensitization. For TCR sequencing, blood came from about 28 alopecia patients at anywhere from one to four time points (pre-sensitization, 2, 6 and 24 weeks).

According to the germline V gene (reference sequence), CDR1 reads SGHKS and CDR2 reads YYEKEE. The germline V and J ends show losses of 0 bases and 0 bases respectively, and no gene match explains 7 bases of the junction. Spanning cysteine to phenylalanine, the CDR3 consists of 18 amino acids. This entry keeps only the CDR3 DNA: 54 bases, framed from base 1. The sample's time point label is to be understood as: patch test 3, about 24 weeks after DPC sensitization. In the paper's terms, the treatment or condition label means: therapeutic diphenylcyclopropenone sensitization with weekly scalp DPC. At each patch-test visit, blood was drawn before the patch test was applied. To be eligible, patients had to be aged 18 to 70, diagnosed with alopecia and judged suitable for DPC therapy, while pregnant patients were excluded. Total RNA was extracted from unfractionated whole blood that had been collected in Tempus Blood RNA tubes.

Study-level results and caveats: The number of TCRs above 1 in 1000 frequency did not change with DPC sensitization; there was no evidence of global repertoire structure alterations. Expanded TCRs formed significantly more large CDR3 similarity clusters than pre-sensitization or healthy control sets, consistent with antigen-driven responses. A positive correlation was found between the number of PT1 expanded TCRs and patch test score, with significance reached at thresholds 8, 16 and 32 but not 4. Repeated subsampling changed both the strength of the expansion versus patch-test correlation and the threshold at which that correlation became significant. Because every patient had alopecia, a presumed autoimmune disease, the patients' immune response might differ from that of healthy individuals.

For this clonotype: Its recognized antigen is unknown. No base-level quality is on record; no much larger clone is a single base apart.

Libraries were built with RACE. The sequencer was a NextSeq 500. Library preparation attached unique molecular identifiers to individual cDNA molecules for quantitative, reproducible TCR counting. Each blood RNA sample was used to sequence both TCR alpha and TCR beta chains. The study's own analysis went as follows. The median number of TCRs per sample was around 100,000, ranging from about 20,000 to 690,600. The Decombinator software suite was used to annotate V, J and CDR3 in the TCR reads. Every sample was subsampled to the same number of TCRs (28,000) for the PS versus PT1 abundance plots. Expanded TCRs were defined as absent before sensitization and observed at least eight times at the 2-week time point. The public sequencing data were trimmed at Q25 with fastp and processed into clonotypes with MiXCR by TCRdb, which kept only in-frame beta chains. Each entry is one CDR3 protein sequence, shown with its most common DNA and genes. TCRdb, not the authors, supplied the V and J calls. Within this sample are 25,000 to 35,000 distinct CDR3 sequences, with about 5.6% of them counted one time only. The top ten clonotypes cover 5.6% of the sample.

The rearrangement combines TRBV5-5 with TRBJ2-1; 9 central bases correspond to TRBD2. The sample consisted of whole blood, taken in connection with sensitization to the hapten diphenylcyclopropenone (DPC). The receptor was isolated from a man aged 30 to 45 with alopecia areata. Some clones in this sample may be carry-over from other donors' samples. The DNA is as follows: TGTGCCAGCAGCTTGGCGTCTAGCGGGGTGAGCTCCTACAATGAGCAGTTCTTC. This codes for CASSLASSGVSSYNEQFF.